Listed here are 9 T cell receptor beta chains from one sample, sequenced in a study of blood T cell repertoires in COVID-19. Repertoires were generated with immunoSEQ multiplex PCR, while TCRdb's copy carries only in-frame clones and drops some. This repertoire shows 200,000 to 250,000 clones, 70% to 90% found once; its top ten account for 11%. The sample comprised PBMCs or T cells enriched from blood (not recorded which). All receptors come from a man aged 25 to 40 who had recovered from COVID-19.

The chain recombines TRBV9 with TRBJ2-2, with D unresolved. Germline CDR1 and CDR2: SGDLS and YYNGEE. This CDR3 has 12 residues. The ends were cut back, 2 bases at V and 4 bases at J, with 3 bases in the middle. For the CDR3, the DNA is TGTGCCAGCAGCGTCGGCACCGGGGAGCTGTTTTTT. Its translation is CASSVGTGELFF.

V gene TRBV4-2 combines with J gene TRBJ1-2; 7 nucleotides line up with TRBD1. The V gene end was trimmed by 0 bases and the J gene end by 5 bases; junction bases not matched to a gene: 9. Per the germline V gene, CDR1 is LGHNA and CDR2 is YNFKEQ. There are 16 residues in the CDR3. CDR3 DNA sequence: TGTGCCAGCAGCCAAGAAGACCGGACAGGTGAATATGGCTACACCTTC. Amino acid sequence: CASSQEDRTGEYGYTF.

The V gene is TRBV30, the J gene TRBJ2-3; 9 positions agree with TRBD1. CDR3 size: 13 residues. Germline loops: CDR1 GTSNPN, CDR2 SVGIG (reference sequence). With V trimmed by 3 bases and J by 6 bases, 4 bases remained unmatched. In nucleotides, the CDR3 is TGTGCCTGGAGGAAACAGGGGGCGGATACGCAGTATTTT. Amino acid sequence: CAWRKQGADTQYF.

In this sample, this clone turned up many times. The rearrangement uses TRBV7-9 and TRBJ2-7; D remains unclear. V was pared by 3 bases and J by 3 bases, with 9 bases between. CDR3 length: 13 amino acids. CDR1 and CDR2 from the germline V gene are SEHNR and FQNEAQ (reference sequence). The CDR3: CASSFGVLYEQYF. CDR3 DNA: TGTGCCAGCAGCTTTGGAGTACTCTACGAGCAGTACTTC.

This clone showed up just once. The chain has TRBV15 and TRBJ1-6, with D possibly matching TRBD1 (6 bases). The CDR3 has 15 residues. Between the trimmed V and J ends, which lost 5 bases and 7 bases, there was a span of 15 bases. The germline V gene has CDR1 LNHNV and CDR2 YYDKDF (reference sequence). The CDR3: CATSPEYRENSPLHF. DNA of the CDR3: TGTGCCACCAGCCCTGAATACAGGGAGAATTCACCCCTCCACTTT.

V is TRBV9 and J is TRBJ1-3; tentative D call: TRBD1 (5 bases). V was cut by 0 bases and J by 0 bases, with 13 bases left in between. CDR3 length: 17 amino acids. Germline V lookup: CDR1 SGDLS, CDR2 YYNGEE. For the CDR3, the DNA is TGTGCCAGCAGCGTAGGTGGAACAGGCGCCTCTGGAAACACCATATATTTT. It specifies CASSVGGTGASGNTIYF.

The chain has TRBV30 and TRBJ2-1, with 7 bases identical to TRBD1. V dropped 2 bases and J dropped 3; count of bases not matched to a gene: 4. Germline V gene sequence: CDR1 GTSNPN, CDR2 SVGIG (reference sequence). The CDR3 runs to 14 residues. Here the CDR3 DNA reads TGTGCCTGGAGTACGGACAGGAACTACAATGAGCAGTTCTTC. This gives the protein CAWSTDRNYNEQFF.

The chain couples TRBV6-5 to TRBJ2-7, with D possibly matching TRBD2 (5 bases). The germline V gene has CDR1 MNHEY and CDR2 SVGAGI. The V and J ends lost 2 bases and 4 bases respectively, with 15 bases between them. The CDR3 length is 15 residues. CDR3 bases: TGTGCCAGCAGTTACCGGCTCGGCGGGTATTACGAGCAGTACTTC. Its protein product is CASSYRLGGYYEQYF.

This clone was detected a few times. The V and J genes are TRBV11-2 and TRBJ1-3; D unresolved. The CDR3 runs 14 residues. V shed 4 bases and J shed 0 bases, with 7 bases lying between them. Germline loops: CDR1 SGHAT, CDR2 FQNNGV. CDR3 sequence reads: CASSSVPSGNTIYF. In DNA form, the CDR3 reads TGTGCCAGCAGCTCTGTTCCCTCTGGAAACACCATATATTTT.